Described below is a single TCR beta chain sequence and its context. Each CDR3 protein is one row after TCRdb ran MiXCR on the reads. This table holds over 450,000 distinct CDR3 sequences, 11% found once. The data were taken from a study of T cell repertoires in cytomegalovirus infection. CDR1 and CDR2 from the germline V gene are MRHNA and SNTAGT. Trimming at V came to 4 bases and at J to 5 bases, leaving 1 base not matched to a gene. The CDR3 consists of 13 residues. This chain connects TRBV6-4 to TRBJ2-1; 8 bases line up with TRBD1. The receptor comes from a human donor in good health (CMV status not recorded). Some clones in this sample may be carry-over from other donors' samples. The material sequenced was PBMCs. The CDR3 loop reads CASSATGDNEQFF. CDR3 DNA sequence: TGTGCCAGCAGTGCGACAGGGGACAATGAGCAGTTCTTC.